This TCR beta chain appears in the sequencing data of a study of CD8 T cells in Susac syndrome. Negative isolation yielded CD4+ and CD8+ T cells, and FACS enriched TEMRA cells. CDR3 length: 15 residues. Germline assignment: CDR1 LGHNA and CDR2 YNFKEQ. V shed 4 bases, J shed 3 bases, and the junction held 4 bases outside the gene matches. A quantity of about 0.5 to 1 ug RNA underwent reverse transcription using random hexamers. MiXCR, applied by TCRdb to the immunoSEQ multiplex PCR reads, yields one record per CDR3 protein. The table has around 190,000 distinct CDR3 sequences, 94% seen once. The receptor was isolated from a human donor with Susac syndrome. Sample: CD4+ T cells from PBMCs. The chain carries TRBV4-2 and TRBJ2-1, with 9 bases matching TRBD2. The CDR3 spells CASSPHSGGYNEQFF. The DNA for the CDR3 is TGTGCCAGCAGCCCCCATAGCGGGGGCTACAATGAGCAGTTCTTC.